The clone carrying this T cell receptor beta chain occurred a few times. Antigen unknown. The data stem from a study of T cells in Graves' hyperthyroidism and ophthalmopathy. Study-wide findings and caveats: Clonotypes that were expanded in thyroid above 0.001 mostly appeared in blood too.

TCR beta CDR3 region amplification was performed from RNA transcripts. First-round RT-PCR with HTBI primers amplified the TCR CDR3 region. TCRdb itself ran the multiplex PCR reads through MiXCR, one entry per CDR3 protein. Of about 400,000 distinct CDR3 sequences in the sample, roughly 14% are singletons; the top ten hold around 14%. The PBMCs were sourced from fresh peripheral blood (around 9.3 ml). Germline CDR1 is SGHRS and CDR2 is YFSETQ. The CDR3 spans 15 residues. V lost 0 bases to trimming and J lost 8 bases, with 12 bases between them. This chain joins TRBV5-1 and TRBJ1-6; D gene ambiguous. Sample: blood. This receptor was taken from a man younger than 35 with Graves' ophthalmopathy. The CDR3 loop is CASSLGAGSYSPLHF. For the CDR3, the DNA is TGCGCCAGCAGCTTGGGAGCAGGCTCCTATTCACCCCTCCACTTT.